Sequencing of this TCR beta chain was carried out in a study of blood T cell repertoires in COVID-19. The wider study: From the United States, Italy and Spain came samples of acute and convalescent COVID-19. The analysed material was cDNA or gDNA that came from T cells, B-cell-depleted T cells, or PBMCs.

Germline CDR1 SGHNT, CDR2 YYREEE (reference sequence). V dropped 4 bases and J dropped 8; count of bases not matched to a gene: 9. The CDR3 runs to 15 residues. Followed longitudinally, the Seattle patients had been enrolled during active infection. In the authors' methods: Scientists estimated how many nucleated cells there were by amplifying reference gene primers. The table came from immunoSEQ multiplex PCR; TCRdb's copy has only in-frame clones and leaves some out. The DNA gave D and trimming, while V, J and clone size come from that table. Of 120,000 to 150,000 clones listed, 70% to 90% are singletons.

Sequencing input: peripheral blood. The receptor's source is a woman aged 55-69 years with COVID-19, enrolled during active disease. The chain has TRBV5-4 and TRBJ2-3; 11 bases map to TRBD2. CDR3 bases: TGTGCCAGCAGCCCCCCGACTAGCGGGGTCGGTACGCAGTATTTT. Translating it yields CASSPPTSGVGTQYF. Full variable domain (outside the CDR3, taken from reference TRBV5-4 and TRBJ2-3): ETGVTQSPTHLIKTRGQQVTLRCSSQSGHNTVSWYQQALGQGPQFIFQYYREEENGRGNFPPRFSGLQFPNYSSELNVNALELDDSALYLCASSPPTSGVGTQYFGPGTRLTVL.